A single sample is the source of the 30 T cell receptor beta chains below, sequenced in a study of T cell repertoires in cytomegalovirus infection. TCRdb independently ran MiXCR on the reads; one entry per CDR3 protein. The table has some 800,000 distinct CDR3 sequences, less than 35% seen once; the top ten hold 9.5% to 15%. No antigen has been assigned to these receptors. Sequenced material: cultured CD8+ T cells from PBMCs, taken from culture after CMV antigen stimulation. The receptors come from a human donor in good health (CMV status not recorded). Some clones in this sample may be carry-over from other donors' samples.

The table lists this clonotype with a few counts. The J gene is TRBJ1-1, the V gene TRBV5-5; D is perhaps TRBD1 (6 bases). Per germline, CDR1 SGHKS and CDR2 YYEKEE (reference sequence). This CDR3 contains 14 residues. The V end was cut by 3 bases, the J end by 5 bases, with 14 bases between. The CDR3 loop reads CASSWRGGVTEAFF. The CDR3 DNA reads TGTGCCAGCAGCTGGAGGGGGGGTGTTACTGAAGCTTTCTTT.

The chain has TRBV7-6 and TRBJ1-2; a possible D gene is TRBD1 (5 bases). Looked up from germline, CDR1 is SGHVS and CDR2 is FNYEAQ. The V end was cut by 5 bases, the J end by 4 bases, with 17 bases between. This CDR3 has 15 residues. CDR3 sequence (DNA): TGTGCCAGCAGCCCAAGGGGTGGTCCCGTCTATGGCTACACCTTC. It is translated as CASSPRGGPVYGYTF.

The rearrangement joins TRBV29-1 to TRBJ2-3; TRBD2 matches 9 bases. Unmatched junction bases numbered 19, after V lost 5 bases and J lost 4 bases. Per the germline V gene, CDR1 is SQVTM and CDR2 is ANQGSEA. The CDR3 runs 18 residues. CDR3 DNA sequence: TGCAGCGTTCAAAATTGGATGGCGGGGGGGCCTCAATCAGATACGCAGTATTTT. Protein sequence: CSVQNWMAGGPQSDTQYF.

On this clonotype itself: Without the conserved terminal phenylalanine or tryptophan, this CDR3 likely stems from a read error. The rearrangement uses TRBV7-8 and TRBJ1-5; D might be TRBD1 (5 bases). Germline CDR1 and CDR2: SGHVS and FQNEAQ. This CDR3 is built from 15 residues. With 0 bases removed from V and 7 bases from J, the gap between germline ends came to 13 bases. The CDR3 DNA reads as TGTGCCAGCAGCTTAGCGCTGCAGGGAGGACAGCCCCAGCATTCT. Translation: CASSLALQGGQPQHS.

This clonotype was counted at least ten times. The gene calls are TRBV12-3 or TRBV12-4 and TRBJ1-1, with D possibly being TRBD1 (5 bases). V lost 7 bases and J lost 4, with 13 bases in between. The CDR3 loop spans 13 amino acids. The CDR3 DNA reads TGTGCCAGCATTCGCAGTGGGGGCACTGAAGCTTTCTTT. The encoded protein is CASIRSGGTEAFF.

The sample holds a few counts of this clonotype. The V call is TRBV6-6, the J call TRBJ1-5; 9 bases agree with TRBD1. The ends lost 8 bases at V and 4 bases at J; junction bases unmatched: 12. Germline CDR1 and CDR2: MNHNY and SVGAGI (reference sequence). This CDR3 contains 16 residues. CDR3 sequence reads: CASWDRGTGQNQPQHF. For the CDR3, the DNA is TGTGCCAGCTGGGATAGGGGGACAGGGCAAAATCAGCCCCAGCATTTT.

This clonotype was counted only a few times. The chain has TRBV28 and TRBJ1-1; D gene uncertain. Germline CDR1 is MDHEN and CDR2 is SYDVKM. There are 17 residues in the CDR3. V lost 1 base and J lost 2, with 17 bases in between. This CDR3 is CASSLFGGAEINTEAFF. CDR3 sequence (DNA): TGTGCCAGCAGTTTATTTGGTGGAGCCGAAATTAACACTGAAGCTTTCTTT. The full variable domain, its missing parts supplied by reference TRBV28 and TRBJ1-1, is DVKVTQSSRYLVKRTGEKVFLECVQDMDHENMFWYRQDPGLGLRLIYFSYDVKMKEKGDIPEGYSVSREKKERFSLILESASTNQTSMYLCASSLFGGAEINTEAFFGQGTRLTVV.

V gene TRBV7-6 combines with J gene TRBJ2-3; 10 bases line up with TRBD1. The V and J ends lost 4 bases and 4 bases, in that order; junction bases with no gene match: 8. Germline CDR1 and CDR2: SGHVS and FNYEAQ. The CDR3 sequence is 16 residues long. CDR3 in amino acids: CASSSWTGGKADTQYF. The DNA of the CDR3 is TGTGCCAGCAGCTCCTGGACAGGGGGAAAGGCAGATACGCAGTATTTT.

This clonotype was recorded at least ten times. The chain recombines TRBV28 with TRBJ1-5, with D perhaps TRBD1 (5 bases). With 2 bases removed from V and 2 bases from J, the gap between germline ends came to 13 bases. The CDR3 extends over 16 amino acids. From germline, CDR1 is MDHEN and CDR2 SYDVKM. This CDR3 is CASSLGTGGGNQPQHF. The CDR3, as DNA: TGTGCCAGCAGTTTAGGTACGGGGGGAGGCAATCAGCCCCAGCATTTT.

This chain links TRBV4-3 with TRBJ1-6; D perhaps matches TRBD1 (5 bases). V lost 4 bases to trimming and J lost 0 bases, with 13 bases between them. The germline V gene encodes CDR1 LGHNA and CDR2 YSLEER. This CDR3 contains 17 residues. Written as DNA, the CDR3 is TGCGCCAGCAGCCGCAGGGACTCCCGCTCCTATAATTCACCCCTCCACTTT. Its translation: CASSRRDSRSYNSPLHF.

The V gene is TRBV7-8, the J gene TRBJ1-1; TRBD1 matches at 7 bases. CDR3 length: 18 residues. The trim removed 1 base at V and 3 bases at J, leaving 14 bases unmatched. Germline values: CDR1 SGHVS, CDR2 FQNEAQ. The CDR3, as DNA: TGTGCCAGCAGCTTAGTTTTGACAGGGAGGACAGAGGACACTGAAGCTTTCTTT. It encodes CASSLVLTGRTEDTEAFF.

The V gene is TRBV19, the J gene TRBJ1-5; D not certain. V shed 0 bases and J shed 1 base, with 13 bases lying between them. Germline V gene data show CDR1 as LNHDA and CDR2 as SQIVND (reference sequence). This CDR3 has 17 amino acids. This chain's CDR3 is CASSIDEERASNQPQHF. DNA for the CDR3: TGTGCCAGTAGTATAGATGAAGAGAGAGCGAGCAATCAGCCCCAGCATTTT.

This clonotype was counted only a few times. The V call is TRBV19, the J call TRBJ2-1, with 9 nucleotides matching TRBD1. Losses at the gene ends were 6 bases for V and 7 bases for J; bases not matched to a gene: 7. CDR3 size: 14 residues. CDR1 is LNHDA, CDR2 SQIVND, per germline (reference sequence). The CDR3 is CASRPGQGLNEQFF. The DNA for the CDR3 is TGTGCCAGTAGGCCGGGACAGGGTTTGAATGAGCAGTTCTTC.

This clonotype was seen a handful of times. The chain recombines TRBV12-3 or TRBV12-4 with TRBJ1-2; D is undetermined. CDR3 length: 16 amino acids. Trimming took 6 bases from V and 3 from J, leaving 20 bases between them. CDR3 region: CASSLLMGRVDYGYTF. As DNA, the CDR3 is TGTGCCAGCAGCCTCTTGATGGGGAGGGTTGACTATGGCTACACCTTC.

The rearrangement uses TRBV7-3 and TRBJ1-1; TRBD1 matches 7 bases. The CDR3 length is 13 residues. Looked up from germline, CDR1 is SGHTA and CDR2 is FQGTGA. The V gene end was trimmed by 4 bases and the J gene end by 7 bases; junction bases not matched to a gene: 6. The CDR3 sequence is CASSSQGRIEAFF. The CDR3 DNA follows: TGTGCCAGCAGCTCACAGGGGCGGATTGAAGCTTTCTTT.

This clonotype was seen a few times. The V gene is TRBV11-2, the J gene TRBJ2-3; 12 positions match TRBD2. J lost 3 bases, V lost 5 bases, and 9 bases had no gene match. CDR3 length: 17 residues. Germline values: CDR1 SGHAT, CDR2 FQNNGV. CDR3 nucleotide sequence: TGTGCCAGCAGCCTAGGAGTCCTAGCGGGGGGGACAGATACGCAGTATTTT. This sequence encodes CASSLGVLAGGTDTQYF.

The V call is TRBV4-3, the J call TRBJ2-1, with D unclear. Germline lookup yields CDR1 LGHNA and CDR2 YSLEER. The ends were cut back, 1 base at V and 0 bases at J, with 7 bases in the middle. The CDR3 totals 15 residues. The CDR3 here is CASSQGGYSYNEQFF. The CDR3 nucleotides are TGCGCCAGCAGCCAAGGGGGTTACTCCTACAATGAGCAGTTCTTC.

This chain links TRBV2 with TRBJ2-7; 11 positions match TRBD2. The CDR3 contains 15 residues. CDR1 is SNHLY, CDR2 FYNNEI, per germline. The ends lost 1 base at V and 2 bases at J; junction bases unmatched: 1. Written as DNA, the CDR3 is TGTGCCAGCAGTGAAGGGACTAGCGGGCCCTACGAGCAGTACTTC. This translates into CASSEGTSGPYEQYF.

The CDR3 DNA reads as TGTGCCAGCAGCCCATTAACAGGGCCCGGTGAGCAGTTCTTC. As protein: CASSPLTGPGEQFF. The chain recombines TRBV4-2 with TRBJ2-1; the D gene is possibly TRBD1 (6 bases). Deletions cut 4 bases from V and 9 bases from J, with 16 bases between. There are 14 residues in the CDR3. Looked up from germline, CDR1 is LGHNA and CDR2 is YNFKEQ.

This clonotype appeared a few times. The genes are TRBV25-1 and TRBJ1-2; perhaps TRBD1 as D (5 bases). Trimming removed 1 base at V and 4 bases at J, with 7 bases between. The CDR3 totals 13 residues. Per the germline V gene, CDR1 is MGHDK and CDR2 is SYGVNS. The CDR3, as DNA: TGTGCCAGCAGTGAATTTGACAGCTATGGCTACACCTTC. Translating gives CASSEFDSYGYTF.

The sample holds a few counts of this clonotype. V usage is TRBV7-9 and J usage is TRBJ2-7; D is unclear. The germline gives CDR1 SEHNR, CDR2 FQNEAQ (reference sequence). This CDR3 spans 13 amino acids. The V gene lost 2 bases and the J gene lost 2 bases, with 7 bases spanning the gap. The DNA for the CDR3 is TGTGCCAGCAGCTTAAAGGACGCCTACGAGCAGTACTTC. Translating it yields CASSLKDAYEQYF. Based on the CDR3 plus reference TRBV7-9 and TRBJ2-7, the full variable domain is DTGVSQNPRHKITKRGQNVTFRCDPISEHNRLYWYRQTLGQGPEFLTYFQNEAQLEKSRLLSDRFSAERPKGSFSTLEIQRTEQGDSAMYLCASSLKDAYEQYFGPGTRLTVT.

Notes on this clonotype: This sequence may be a read error, since a much larger clone differs from it by one base. The V call is TRBV7-8, the J call TRBJ2-6; D unresolved. This CDR3 is 17 amino acids long. Germline assignment: CDR1 SGHVS and CDR2 FQNEAQ. CDR3 in DNA: TGTGCCGGCAGCTCAAACTCCCGATCTGCTGGGGCCAACGTCCTGACTTTC. It translates to CAGSSNSRSAGANVLTF.

In its sample, this clonotype was seen a few times. The chain has TRBV10-3 and TRBJ2-3; 7 bases are a match to TRBD1. V was clipped by 11 bases and J by 3 bases; unmatched bases: 8. The CDR3 runs to 13 residues. Germline lookup yields CDR1 ENHRY and CDR2 SYGVKD. Here the CDR3 reads CALRDSGTDTQYF. CDR3 DNA: TGTGCCCTCCGGGACAGTGGAACAGATACGCAGTATTTT.

V and J are TRBV7-9 and TRBJ2-5, with 9 bases fitting TRBD1. The ends lost 1 base at V and 4 bases at J; junction bases unmatched: 7. Germline-derived CDR1 and CDR2 are SEHNR and FQNEAQ (reference sequence). CDR3 length: 16 residues. For the CDR3, the DNA is TGTGCCAGCAGCTTAGGGACAGGGGTTTCGGGAGAGACCCAGTACTTC. Amino acids: CASSLGTGVSGETQYF.

As for this clonotype: This may be a read error, as it is one base from a much larger clone. The chain is built from TRBV7-2 and TRBJ2-7, with unresolved D. The CDR3 contains 14 residues. The germline V gene encodes CDR1 SGHTA and CDR2 FQGNSA. As DNA, the CDR3 is TGTGCCAGCAACTTAAGGGTAGGACCATACGAGCAGTACGTC. Protein: CASNLRVGPYEQYV.

This chain connects TRBV4-1 to TRBJ1-1; 7 bases line up with TRBD1. Trimming at V came to 0 bases and at J to 1 base, leaving 2 bases not matched to a gene. The CDR3 extends over 15 amino acids. Germline V gene lookup returns CDR1 MGHRA and CDR2 YSYEKL. CDR3 amino acids: CASSQDHRGNTEAFF. The CDR3 DNA sequence: TGCGCCAGCAGCCAAGACCACAGGGGGAACACTGAAGCTTTCTTT.

A note on this clonotype: At one of its ends the junction is not consistent with the germline gene, which may arise from a read error. The CDR3 DNA reads as TGTGCCAGCTGCTTTCCGGGGCAGGGCGCGAACACCGGGGAGCTGTTTTTT. Translation gives CASCFPGQGANTGELFF. The chain joins TRBV7-6 to TRBJ2-2, with D perhaps matching TRBD1 or TRBD2 (5 bases each). The CDR3 covers 17 residues. Germline V gene lookup returns CDR1 SGHVS and CDR2 FNYEAQ.

This clonotype has only a few counts. The chain couples TRBV15 to TRBJ2-2; D is ambiguous. The CDR3 spans 12 residues. V lost 4 bases and J 0 bases, leaving 0 bases between the germline ends. From germline, CDR1 is LNHNV and CDR2 YYDKDF (reference sequence). The CDR3 loop reads CATSTNTGELFF. The CDR3 DNA reads TGTGCCACCAGCACGAACACCGGGGAGCTGTTTTTT.

This clonotype was counted at least ten times. This chain uses TRBV7-9 with TRBJ2-4; unclear D gene. V lost 5 bases, J lost 5 bases, and 13 bases lay in between. The CDR3 is made up of 14 amino acids. CDR1 is SEHNR, CDR2 FQNEAQ, per germline (reference sequence). CDR3 coding DNA: TGTGCCAGCAGCCCCCTGGGTTGGGAAAACATTCAGTACTTC. Protein: CASSPLGWENIQYF.

This clonotype was seen many times. The gene calls are TRBV7-8 and TRBJ1-1; maybe TRBD1 (5 bases). The CDR3 consists of 17 residues. V was shortened by 4 bases and J by 0 bases, with 18 bases between the two germline ends. Germline V gene data show CDR1 as SGHVS and CDR2 as FQNEAQ. The DNA for the CDR3 is TGTGCCAGCAGCTCCGGGGGGGGATCGGTCTTGAACACTGAAGCTTTCTTT. Protein product: CASSSGGGSVLNTEAFF.